This paragraph reports one T cell receptor (beta chain). The data belong to a study of blood T cell repertoires in COVID-19. Study context: Sources were T cells, B-cell-depleted T cells, or PBMCs; the material itself was cDNA or gDNA.

Assignment of participants to cohorts was predicated upon participant-reported clinical history. The CDR3 has 13 amino acids. Looked up from germline, CDR1 is DFQATT and CDR2 is SNEGSKA (reference sequence). V lost 3 bases, J lost 7 bases, and 13 bases lay in between. Original analysis: Reference gene primer amplification yielded estimated nucleated cell counts. Profiling relied on immunoSEQ multiplex PCR, and the TCRdb table lists in-frame clones only, not all of them. The D gene and trimming were derived from the DNA, and the V and J assignments and clone size from that table. The sample holds approximately 230,000 clones, approximately 84% seen once.

V and J are TRBV20-1 and TRBJ1-5; D unresolved. This receptor was taken from a man aged 40-50 years who had recovered from COVID-19. The sequencing input was PBMCs or T cells enriched from blood (not recorded which). The CDR3 region has the DNA TGCAGTGCTAGTGTTCCGGGAGGGCAGCCCCAGCATTTT. Translating it yields CSASVPGGQPQHF.